This record looks at one T cell receptor beta chain sequence and its context. The CDR3 has 15 residues. Germline V gene lookup returns CDR1 LGHNA and CDR2 YSLEER. The germline V and J ends were trimmed by 4 bases and 7 bases, with 17 bases remaining between them. The source of the sample is a study of T cell changes during pregnancy in multiple sclerosis. Assay used: immunoSEQ multiplex PCR; TCRdb lists only in-frame clones, some missing. The sample records over 65,000 clones, approximately 90% being singletons. V is TRBV4-3 and J is TRBJ1-5; maybe TRBD1 (6 bases). This receptor was obtained from a female donor in good health, enrolled as a control in a pregnancy study. This specimen consisted of peripheral blood, obtained in the first trimester of pregnancy. The DNA for the CDR3 is TGCGCCAGCAGCCCCTCAGCAGGGGACCGGCAGCCCCAGCATTTT. Protein product: CASSPSAGDRQPQHF.